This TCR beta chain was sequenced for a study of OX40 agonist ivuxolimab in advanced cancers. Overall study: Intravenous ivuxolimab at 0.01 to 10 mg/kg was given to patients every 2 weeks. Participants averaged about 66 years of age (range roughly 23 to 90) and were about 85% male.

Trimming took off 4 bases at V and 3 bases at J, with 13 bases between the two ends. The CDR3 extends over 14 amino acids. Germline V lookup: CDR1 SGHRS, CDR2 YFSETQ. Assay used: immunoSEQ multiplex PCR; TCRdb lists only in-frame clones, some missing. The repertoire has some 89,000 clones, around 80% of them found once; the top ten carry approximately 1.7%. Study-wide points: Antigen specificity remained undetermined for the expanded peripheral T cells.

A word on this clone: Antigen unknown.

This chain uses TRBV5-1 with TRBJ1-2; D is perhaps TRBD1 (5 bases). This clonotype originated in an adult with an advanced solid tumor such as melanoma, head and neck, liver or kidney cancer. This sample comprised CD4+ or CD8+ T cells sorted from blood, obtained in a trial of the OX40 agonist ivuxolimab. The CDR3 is CASSRAGRDYGYTF. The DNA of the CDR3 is TGCGCCAGCAGCCGGGCGGGGCGGGACTATGGCTACACCTTC.